The 2 T cell receptor beta chains listed next were all sequenced from one sample in a study of CD8 T cells in ankylosing spondylitis. TCRdb re-called the 5' RACE reads with MiXCR, one entry per CDR3 protein. Here the sample spans around 300,000 distinct CDR3 sequences, less than 25% being singletons. Sequencing was carried out using blood, either unsorted or a sorted T cell fraction (not recorded which). The receptors originated from a female donor with ankylosing spondylitis or in good health (not recorded which).

This clonotype was seen only a few times. The V call is TRBV20-1, the J call TRBJ2-5; D might be TRBD2 (5 bases). V was shortened by 2 bases and J by 4 bases, with 14 bases between the two germline ends. Germline assignment: CDR1 DFQATT and CDR2 SNEGSKA (reference sequence). This CDR3 has 14 residues. This chain's CDR3 is CSARSSPRGETQYF. CDR3 bases: TGCAGTGCTAGATCTTCACCCCGGGGAGAGACCCAGTACTTC.

This clonotype has a handful of counts. This chain links TRBV6-1 with TRBJ1-5, with TRBD1 matching over 7 bases. The CDR3 loop spans 15 amino acids. The V segment lost 5 bases and the J segment 7 bases; nucleotides outside the gene matches: 11. The germline CDR1 and CDR2 sequences are MNHNS and SASEGT. The CDR3 sequence: CASSPTRQGEQPQHF. The DNA for the CDR3 is TGTGCCAGCAGTCCAACTCGACAGGGAGAACAGCCCCAGCATTTT.